The 29 T cell receptor beta chains presented below share a single source sample, sequenced in a study of graft-versus-host responses after intestinal transplantation. Sequencing was performed with immunoSEQ multiplex PCR; in TCRdb, only in-frame clones are kept and a portion is missing. The sample holds about 50,000 clones, about nine tenths seen once. These receptors have no identified antigens. Material: unstimulated CD4+ T cells sorted from spleen or lymph node cells, obtained before transplant. These receptors all stem from a human donor who was the organ donor for an intestinal transplant.

This chain links TRBV7-9 with TRBJ1-2; weak D call: TRBD1 (6 bases). V lost 5 bases and J lost 7, with 14 bases in between. The CDR3 loop spans 13 amino acids. Germline values: CDR1 SEHNR, CDR2 FQNEAQ (reference sequence). In nucleotides, the CDR3 is TGTGCCAGCAGCCGTGGCGGGGGCACTGGCTACACCTTC. Translating it yields CASSRGGGTGYTF.

The chain carries TRBV19 and TRBJ2-4; D may correspond to TRBD1 or TRBD2 (6 bases each). The CDR3 is 14 amino acids. CDR1 is LNHDA and CDR2 is SQIVND in the germline V gene (reference sequence). Trimming stripped 0 bases from V and 7 bases from J, with 10 bases between. CDR3 protein: CASSIEGAGNIQYF. In nucleotides, the CDR3 is TGTGCCAGTAGTATAGAGGGGGCGGGGAACATTCAGTACTTC.

The V gene is TRBV16, the J gene TRBJ2-5; possible D gene TRBD1, 6 bases. This CDR3 has 14 amino acids. Germline lookup yields CDR1 KGHSY and CDR2 FQNENV. Deletions cut 0 bases from V and 1 base from J, with 6 bases between. CDR3 sequence (DNA): TGTGCCAGCAGCCAATCAGGGGGCCAAGAGACCCAGTACTTC. It codes for CASSQSGGQETQYF.

The J gene is TRBJ2-3, the V gene TRBV7-2, with 9 bases matching TRBD2. Losses at the gene ends were 2 bases for V and 1 base for J; bases not matched to a gene: 4. This CDR3 contains 16 residues. The germline V gene has CDR1 SGHTA and CDR2 FQGNSA. As DNA, the CDR3 is TGTGCCAGCAGCTTATTAAGGACTAGCGGCACAGATACGCAGTATTTT. Translation gives CASSLLRTSGTDTQYF.

This chain links TRBV11-3 with TRBJ2-1; D unresolved. V was trimmed by 5 bases and J by 0 bases, leaving 17 bases between them. From germline, CDR1 is SGHNT and CDR2 YENEEA. The CDR3 totals 17 residues. CDR3: CASSLNYASSSYNEQFF. DNA of the CDR3: TGTGCCAGCAGCCTCAATTATGCCTCGAGCTCCTACAATGAGCAGTTCTTC.

CDR3: CASSLVEYNEQFF. In DNA, the CDR3 is TGCGCCAGCAGCTTGGTGGAGTACAATGAGCAGTTCTTC. The chain has TRBV5-1 and TRBJ2-1; the D is unclear. The V end lost 0 bases, the J end lost 4 bases, and 5 bases lay between the germline ends. The CDR3 consists of 13 residues. The germline CDR1 and CDR2 sequences are SGHRS and YFSETQ.

This chain connects TRBV5-1 to TRBJ2-5; the D is unclear. CDR1 and CDR2 (germline): SGHRS, YFSETQ. V lost 1 base and J lost 2, with 3 bases in between. This CDR3 has 12 amino acids. The CDR3 is CASSLFQETQYF. The DNA of the CDR3 is TGCGCCAGCAGCTTGTTTCAAGAGACCCAGTACTTC.

The CDR3, as DNA: TGTGCCAGCAGCTTAGGACGACTAGCCGGTCCCCAAGAGACCCAGTACTTC. It is translated as CASSLGRLAGPQETQYF. The V and J genes are TRBV7-2 and TRBJ2-5; 7 nucleotides agree with TRBD2. From germline, CDR1 is SGHTA and CDR2 FQGNSA. The CDR3 spans 17 residues. The junction had 9 bases not matched to a gene; V was cut back by 1 base and J by 1 base.

The chain recombines TRBV11-3 with TRBJ1-1; tentative D call: TRBD1 (6 bases). V lost 5 bases and J lost 1, with 8 bases in between. Per the germline V gene, CDR1 is SGHNT and CDR2 is YENEEA. This CDR3 is built from 13 residues. CDR3 coding DNA: TGTGCCAGCAGCGCCAGGGGGAACACTGAAGCTTTCTTT. Encoded protein: CASSARGNTEAFF.

Only one count was recorded for this clone. The chain has TRBV5-6 and TRBJ2-3; possibly TRBD1 for D (6 bases). Germline V gene data show CDR1 as SGHDT and CDR2 as YYEEEE. The germline V and J ends were trimmed by 2 bases and 2 bases, with 9 bases remaining between them. This CDR3 has 14 residues. The DNA for the CDR3 is TGTGCCAGCAGCTTACAGGGACACACAGATACGCAGTATTTT. It is translated as CASSLQGHTDTQYF. Complete variable domain (other parts from reference TRBV5-6 and TRBJ2-3): DAGVTQSPTHLIKTRGQQVTLRCSPKSGHDTVSWYQQALGQGPQFIFQYYEEEERQRGNFPDRFSGHQFPNYSSELNVNALLLGDSALYLCASSLQGHTDTQYFGPGTRLTVL.

The chain carries TRBV6-1 and TRBJ2-1; D gene unclear. Germline lookup yields CDR1 MNHNS and CDR2 SASEGT. The CDR3 is 14 residues long. Deletions cut 3 bases from V and 4 bases from J, with 10 bases between. DNA for the CDR3: TGTGCCAGCAGTGACTTTCTTGCATACAATGAGCAGTTCTTC. Amino acid sequence: CASSDFLAYNEQFF.

V gene TRBV28 combines with J gene TRBJ2-5; TRBD1 matches at 10 bases. This CDR3 is 14 amino acids long. The ends lost 5 bases at V and 5 bases at J; junction bases unmatched: 5. CDR1 is MDHEN and CDR2 is SYDVKM in the germline V gene. CDR3 residues: CASSRDRGVETQYF. CDR3 DNA: TGTGCCAGCAGTCGGGACAGGGGTGTGGAGACCCAGTACTTC. Looking up the rest from reference TRBV28 and TRBJ2-5 gives the full variable domain: DVKVTQSSRYLVKRTGEKVFLECVQDMDHENMFWYRQDPGLGLRLIYFSYDVKMKEKGDIPEGYSVSREKKERFSLILESASTNQTSMYLCASSRDRGVETQYFGPGTRLLVL.

This chain connects TRBV28 to TRBJ1-2; 7 bases line up with TRBD1. CDR1 is MDHEN, CDR2 SYDVKM, per germline. The ends lost 6 bases at V and 4 bases at J; junction bases unmatched: 5. The CDR3 loop spans 13 amino acids. The DNA for the CDR3 is TGTGCCAGCAGACCGAGGGGGCCCTATGGCTACACCTTC. Protein product: CASRPRGPYGYTF.

On this clone: Other DNA sequences of this sample code for an identical CDR3. The chain couples TRBV9 to TRBJ2-2; D gene unclear. The CDR3 totals 14 residues. V was trimmed by 0 bases and J by 4 bases, leaving 7 bases between them. Per germline, CDR1 SGDLS and CDR2 YYNGEE. CDR3 sequence reads: CASSVEVFTGELFF. The CDR3 coding sequence is TGTGCCAGCAGCGTAGAGGTATTCACCGGGGAGCTGTTTTTT.

The chain carries TRBV5-1 and TRBJ1-2, with D possibly TRBD1 on 5 matching bases. This CDR3 region has 13 residues. Germline V gives CDR1 SGHRS, CDR2 YFSETQ. V gave up 5 bases and J gave up 4 bases, with 12 bases separating them. CDR3 residues: CASSTRQGYGYTF. For the CDR3, the DNA is TGCGCCAGCAGTACCAGGCAGGGCTATGGCTACACCTTC.

The V and J genes are TRBV19 and TRBJ2-3; D is ambiguous. The CDR3 totals 12 residues. V dropped 2 bases and J dropped 2 bases, with 2 bases sitting between them. Germline loops: CDR1 LNHDA, CDR2 SQIVND (reference sequence). The chain's CDR3 is CASSIITDTQYF. The DNA for the CDR3 is TGTGCCAGTAGTATAATCACAGATACGCAGTATTTT.

The chain combines TRBV12-5 with TRBJ1-1, with D unresolved. Germline assignment: CDR1 LGHNT and CDR2 FRNRAP. There are 15 residues in the CDR3. Deletions cut 0 bases from V and 1 base from J, with 9 bases between. This CDR3 is CASGLVGHQNTEAFF. CDR3 sequence (DNA): TGTGCTAGTGGTTTGGTAGGCCACCAGAACACTGAAGCTTTCTTT.

The J gene is TRBJ2-5, the V gene TRBV4-1, with 9 positions matching TRBD1. Germline CDR1 MGHRA, CDR2 YSYEKL. With V trimmed by 1 base and J by 5 bases, 5 bases remained unmatched. The CDR3 length is 15 residues. CDR3: CASSQGDREWETQYF. Here the CDR3 DNA reads TGCGCCAGCAGCCAAGGGGACAGGGAATGGGAGACCCAGTACTTC.

The J gene is TRBJ2-3, the V gene TRBV5-6; D unclear. Germline CDR1 and CDR2: SGHDT and YYEEEE. The CDR3 has 13 residues. Trimming removed 0 bases at V and 4 bases at J, with 6 bases between. The CDR3 sequence is CASSLDYADTQYF. For the CDR3, the DNA is TGTGCCAGCAGCTTGGATTACGCAGATACGCAGTATTTT. Drawing the rest from reference TRBV5-6 and TRBJ2-3, the complete variable domain is DAGVTQSPTHLIKTRGQQVTLRCSPKSGHDTVSWYQQALGQGPQFIFQYYEEEERQRGNFPDRFSGHQFPNYSSELNVNALLLGDSALYLCASSLDYADTQYFGPGTRLTVL.

The chain carries TRBV27 and TRBJ2-7; D is undetermined. Trimming cost V 2 bases and J 2 bases, with 7 bases left between them. Germline values: CDR1 MNHEY, CDR2 SMNVEV (reference sequence). The CDR3 spans 13 residues. CDR3 amino acids: CASSLRRAYEQYF. In nucleotides, the CDR3 is TGTGCCAGCAGTTTACGTCGGGCCTACGAGCAGTACTTC.

V and J are TRBV9 and TRBJ1-1, with D possibly matching TRBD1 (5 bases). V shed 3 bases and J shed 0 bases, with 9 bases lying between them. CDR3 size: 14 residues. Germline assignment: CDR1 SGDLS and CDR2 YYNGEE. The CDR3 coding sequence is TGTGCCAGCAGCGCAGACAGCATGAACACTGAAGCTTTCTTT. This encodes CASSADSMNTEAFF.

The V call is TRBV7-3, the J call TRBJ1-3, with D tentatively TRBD1 (5 bases). The CDR3 loop spans 15 amino acids. The germline gives CDR1 SGHTA, CDR2 FQGTGA. V was pared by 10 bases and J by 0 bases, with 16 bases between. DNA of the CDR3: TGTGCCAAGGGGAGGGCAAACCCCTCTGGAAACACCATATATTTT. Residues: CAKGRANPSGNTIYF. Based on the CDR3 plus reference TRBV7-3 and TRBJ1-3, the full variable domain is GAGVSQTPSNKVTEKGKYVELRCDPISGHTALYWYRQSLGQGPEFLIYFQGTGAADDSGLPNDRFFAVRPEGSVSTLKIQRTERGDSAVYLCAKGRANPSGNTIYFGEGSWLTVV.

The V call is TRBV19, the J call TRBJ2-3; the D gene could be TRBD1 or TRBD2 (5 bases each). From germline, CDR1 is LNHDA and CDR2 SQIVND (reference sequence). The CDR3 contains 15 residues. V was cut by 3 bases and J by 5 bases, with 15 bases left in between. The CDR3 DNA follows: TGTGCCAGTAGTATGCCCGGGGTCCAGGGAGATACGCAGTATTTT. It encodes CASSMPGVQGDTQYF.

This clone was detected only a few times. For the CDR3, the DNA is TGTGCCAGCAGCTTGGGACAGACAAACACTGAAGCTTTCTTT. Residues: CASSLGQTNTEAFF. V and J are TRBV6-5 and TRBJ1-1, with 7 nucleotides matching TRBD1. The CDR3 contains 14 residues. Trimming removed 6 bases from V and 2 bases from J; junction bases left unmatched: 6. CDR1 is MNHEY and CDR2 is SVGAGI in the germline V gene.

V usage is TRBV7-9 and J usage is TRBJ2-6, with TRBD1 as a possible D gene (5 bases). Germline V gene lookup returns CDR1 SEHNR and CDR2 FQNEAQ (reference sequence). This CDR3 has 19 amino acids. The V end lost 5 bases, the J end lost 5 bases, and 25 bases lay between the germline ends. The CDR3 coding sequence is TGTGCCAGCAGCCTACAGGTATACCATGACAAAAGTCGGGCCAACGTCCTGACTTTC. Translation: CASSLQVYHDKSRANVLTF.

This rearrangement joins TRBV5-5 to TRBJ2-5; D is unresolved. The J call could be wrong; TRBJ2-7 is a better fit for the DNA end. The CDR3 runs 11 residues. The germline CDR1 and CDR2 sequences are SGHKS and YYEKEE (reference sequence). In DNA, the CDR3 is TGTGCCAGCAGCTTGCACTACGAGCAGTACTTC. This translates into CASSLHYEQYF.

This clone was seen only once. The chain is built from TRBV13 and TRBJ2-1; D might be TRBD1 (5 bases). Germline V gene data show CDR1 as PRHDT and CDR2 as FYEKMQ (reference sequence). The CDR3 covers 16 residues. Trimming took 1 base from V and 4 from J, leaving 14 bases between them. Written as DNA, the CDR3 is TGTGCCAGCAGCTTAGCCCGAGATACAGGTTACAATGAGCAGTTCTTC. Its protein is CASSLARDTGYNEQFF.

The chain combines TRBV11-2 with TRBJ2-3, with TRBD2 as a possible D gene (6 bases). V was clipped by 2 bases and J by 0 bases, with 15 bases between them. The CDR3 length is 17 residues. CDR1 and CDR2 from the germline V gene are SGHAT and FQNNGV. The CDR3 loop is CASSLIWPGVSTDTQYF. The CDR3 nucleotides read TGTGCCAGCAGCTTAATATGGCCGGGGGTCAGCACAGATACGCAGTATTTT.

The chain has TRBV2 and TRBJ2-5; tentative D call: TRBD2 (5 bases). Judging by the DNA end, TRBJ2-7 fits better; the J call may be wrong. The CDR3 has 14 residues. Per germline, CDR1 SNHLY and CDR2 FYNNEI. The DNA of the CDR3 is TGTGCCAGCAGTGAAGCGCGGGCGCCCTACGAGCAGTACTTC. Translated, it gives CASSEARAPYEQYF.